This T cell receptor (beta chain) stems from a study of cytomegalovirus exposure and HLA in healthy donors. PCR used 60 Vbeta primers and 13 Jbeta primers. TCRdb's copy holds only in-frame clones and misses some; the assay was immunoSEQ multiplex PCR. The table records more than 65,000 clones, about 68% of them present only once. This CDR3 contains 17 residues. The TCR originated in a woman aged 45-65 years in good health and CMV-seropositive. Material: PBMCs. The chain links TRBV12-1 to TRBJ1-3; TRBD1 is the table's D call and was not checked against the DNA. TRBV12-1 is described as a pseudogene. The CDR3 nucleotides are TGTGCCAGCAGCTTTGCCCAGACAGGGCGCTCTGGAAACACCATATATTTT. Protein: CASSFAQTGRSGNTIYF.